This entry lists 5 T cell receptor beta chains sequenced from one sample in a study of shared clonotypes between healthy human individuals. CD45RO-negative, CCR7-positively selected cells formed the naive CD8 fraction, excluding terminally differentiated effector memory CD45RA+ cells. Libraries were prepared by immunoSEQ multiplex PCR; TCRdb keeps only in-frame clonotypes and omits some of them. The table has about 2,100,000 clones, under 95% seen once. Sequencing was performed on naive CD8+ T cells from PBMCs. Source of these receptors: a man aged 18-30 years in good health. Some clones in this sample may be carry-over from other donors' samples.

The V gene is TRBV4-3, the J gene TRBJ2-2, with D unclear. Germline lookup yields CDR1 LGHNA and CDR2 YSLEER. V lost 3 bases and J 2 bases, leaving 13 bases between the germline ends. The CDR3 has 16 residues. This CDR3 is CASSQGTEVNTGELFF. The DNA of the CDR3 is TGCGCCAGCAGCCAGGGTACCGAAGTCAACACCGGGGAGCTGTTTTTT.

The rearrangement uses TRBV7-8 and TRBJ1-1, with unresolved D. CDR1 SGHVS and CDR2 FQNEAQ come from the germline V gene. Trimming cost V 4 bases and J 1 base, with 13 bases left between them. CDR3 length: 15 residues. CDR3 DNA: TGTGCCAGCAGCTCAAGACGGGGTTGGAACACTGAAGCTTTCTTT. Protein: CASSSRRGWNTEAFF.

J is TRBJ2-5 and V is TRBV15, with D possibly TRBD2 on 6 matching bases. The CDR3 is 13 amino acids. The V and J ends lost 4 bases and 3 bases respectively, with 9 bases between them. Germline values: CDR1 LNHNV, CDR2 YYDKDF (reference sequence). CDR3 loop: CATSTWGEETQYF. CDR3 DNA: TGTGCCACCAGCACCTGGGGGGAAGAGACCCAGTACTTC.

This chain connects TRBV7-9 to TRBJ2-4; D perhaps matches TRBD1 (6 bases). The CDR3 consists of 17 residues. The ends were cut back, 0 bases at V and 5 bases at J, with 17 bases in the middle. Germline loops: CDR1 SEHNR, CDR2 FQNEAQ (reference sequence). The CDR3 loop is CASSLASGVESQNIQYF. For the CDR3, the DNA is TGTGCCAGCAGCTTAGCCTCAGGGGTAGAGTCTCAAAACATTCAGTACTTC.

This clone was seen only once. The chain carries TRBV7-2 and TRBJ1-1; TRBD1 agrees at 9 bases. V was pared by 4 bases and J by 6 bases, with 9 bases of the junction left unmatched. This CDR3 has 15 residues. The germline CDR1 and CDR2 sequences are SGHTA and FQGNSA. CDR3 in amino acids: CASSSHRTGEAEAFF. CDR3 sequence (DNA): TGTGCCAGCAGCTCCCACCGGACAGGGGAGGCTGAAGCTTTCTTT.